This T cell receptor beta chain was documented in a study of T cell responses to AZD1222 COVID-19 vaccine (dated by TCRdb to the early 2020s). Study-wide context: AZD1222 recipients with second doses at about 4 weeks or about 12 weeks were pooled, because spike-specific TCR depth and breadth did not differ between schedules. TCR sequencing covered approximately 230 trial participants: some 210 given two doses of AZD1222 and around 25 given two doses of MenACWY control vaccine. Trial participants were enrolled into age subgroups of 18-55, 56-69 and 70-plus years, which contained around 150, 29 and 61 TCR-sequenced participants, respectively.

The CDR3 regions of human TCRbeta chains were subjected to immunosequencing. The authors' pipeline ran thus. Repertoire TCRs were checked for matches against a reference library of SARS-CoV-2-specific TCRs that had been generated using the MIRA antigen-specificity platform. Breadth meant the fraction of unique TCRs that were SARS-CoV-2-associated, whereas depth meant the fraction of total T cells that were SARS-CoV-2-associated. Using the MIRA data, every spike-specific TCR was mapped to the spike region that the TCR reacted to and assigned to either a CD4 or a CD8 class. Log10-transformed breadth and depth values were compared by one-way ANOVA with Sidak's multiple comparisons tests. In TCRdb, the immuneACCESS table is reduced to in-frame sequences with V and J assigned. These tables do not hold every clone; where another copy was compared, an unresolved V gene accounts for under half, and the others remain unexplained. V, J and clone size reflect that table, while D and trimming were determined from the DNA. This sample has 160,000 or so clones in its table, and under 95% of those were observed once. The ten largest account for approximately 4.8% of the sample.

In regard to this clone: Its antigen specificity is not known. The input lacks base qualities; no much larger clone sits a single base away.

The time point tag for this specimen amounts to: baseline before first vaccination. Vaccinee samples came from UK trials COV001 and COV002, including a single-blind randomized controlled phase 2/3 trial of AZD1222 (ChAdOx1 nCoV-19) in healthy adults. For TCRbeta chain sequencing, PBMC samples from trial participants were taken at day 0 and at day 28 after the second dose. Results the study describes overall, beyond this receptor: After two AZD1222 doses, spike-specific TCR breadth and depth were significantly higher than at day 0 and than in MenACWY recipients. Nearly half of unique spike-specific TCRs reportedly recognized epitopes outside regions mutated in the B.1.351 and B.1.1.7 variants. Conclusions about previously exposed vaccinees were limited because only 6 or 7 AZD1222 recipients were SARS-CoV-2 seropositive at baseline. Most participants were white British and females outnumbered males, and the authors suggested that clonal diversity may have been underestimated. The vaccine-associated CD4 TCRs covered the entire spike protein, and the dominant responses fell in regions 160-218 and 743-854. Because no samples from the day 14 peak response were available, repertoires could be characterized only after the peak T cell response. The 56-69-year group was small, and its depth increase did not reach significance, likely because of low power.

The sequence was collected from an adult in good health. Sequenced material: peripheral blood, taken on day 0 of AZD1222 vaccination.

The CDR3 region: CAWSSGQGDTEAFF. The bases are TGTGCCTGGAGTTCCGGACAGGGGGACACTGAAGCTTTCTTT. The chain joins TRBV30 to TRBJ1-1, with 10 central nucleotides matching TRBD1. Sequences GTSNPN (CDR1) and SVGIG (CDR2) are obtained from the germline V gene (reference sequence). The CDR3 has 14 amino acids, counting the end cysteine and phenylalanine. Just the 42-base CDR3 DNA is kept, in frame starting at base 1. V is cut back by 2 bases and J by 3 bases, with 3 bases in the junction unmatched.